The subject of this entry is one T cell receptor (beta chain). No antigen is known for it. This sample was taken from a study of shared clonotypes between healthy human individuals. Naive CD8 cells were CD45RO-negative, positively selected for CCR7, excluding terminally differentiated effector memory CD45RA+ cells. Adult Caucasians living in Nashville, Tennessee made up all of the donors. Study-wide results and limits: The study sampled only blood, and tissue repertoires likely differ. Donors were few, which limited the genetic and exposure-history diversity represented.

Some clones are missing from TCRdb's copy, which holds only in-frame ones; the method was immunoSEQ multiplex PCR. The table lists some 2 million clones, less than 95% of them singletons, with 0.9% to 1.4% in the top ten. Germline lookup yields CDR1 SQVTM and CDR2 ANQGSEA. This CDR3 region has 13 residues. Trimming pared 0 bases from V and 3 bases from J, leaving 9 bases between. The source of this sequence is a man younger than 30 in good health. Sequencing was performed on naive CD8+ T cells sorted from blood. V is TRBV29-1 and J is TRBJ2-7, with TRBD2 as a possible D gene (6 bases). The chain's CDR3 is CSVEEEGLYEQYF. The CDR3 nucleotides read TGCAGCGTTGAAGAGGAGGGACTCTACGAGCAGTACTTC.